What follows are 4 T cell receptor beta chains derived from one specimen sequenced in a study of cytomegalovirus exposure and HLA in healthy donors (dated by TCRdb to the late 2010s). The library was prepared using the immunoSEQ multiplex PCR assay. TCRdb mirrors the immuneACCESS table, restricted to in-frame sequences. Some clones are absent from its copies; in checked studies, under half trace to an unresolved V gene, and the reason for the others is unknown. Within this sample are around 95,000 clones, with less than 85% of them counted one time only. Together, the top ten hold 20% to 25% of the sample. The material sequenced was PBMCs. These receptors all stem from a man between 18 and 29 years old in good health and CMV-seropositive.

The sample holds a few counts of this clone. The chain joins TRBV7-6 to TRBJ1-1, with a weak D call TRBD1 (5 bases). Trimming shortened V by 4 bases and J by 3 bases, and 12 bases separated the two germline ends. CDR1 SGHVS and CDR2 FNYEAQ come from the germline V gene. The CDR3 contains 14 residues. CDR3 nucleotides: TGTGCCAGCAGCTCGGGGGGAGGGGACACTGAAGCTTTCTTT. Its translation: CASSSGGGDTEAFF.

This rearrangement joins TRBV2 to TRBJ1-3; no clear D. Trimming pared 5 bases from V and 6 bases from J, leaving 5 bases between. The CDR3 is made up of 11 amino acids. The germline gives CDR1 SNHLY, CDR2 FYNNEI. The CDR3 is CASSYKNTIYF. The CDR3 bases are TGTGCCAGCAGTTATAAAAACACCATATATTTT.

The rearrangement links TRBV6-1 to TRBJ2-1; no clear D gene. This CDR3 contains 16 residues. V lost 1 base and J 10 bases, leaving 20 bases between the germline ends. Germline V gene lookup returns CDR1 MNHNS and CDR2 SASEGT. CDR3 region: CASSEGHSLFLVEQFF. CDR3 DNA: TGTGCCAGCAGTGAAGGCCACAGCCTGTTTCTTGTGGAGCAGTTCTTC.

The V gene is TRBV7-6, the J gene TRBJ2-2; D is ambiguous. V lost 5 bases, J lost 0 bases, and 7 bases lay in between. This CDR3 has 14 amino acids. CDR1 and CDR2 (germline): SGHVS, FNYEAQ. CDR3 in amino acids: CASSRSPNTGELFF. CDR3 DNA sequence: TGTGCCAGCAGCCGAAGCCCGAACACCGGGGAGCTGTTTTTT.